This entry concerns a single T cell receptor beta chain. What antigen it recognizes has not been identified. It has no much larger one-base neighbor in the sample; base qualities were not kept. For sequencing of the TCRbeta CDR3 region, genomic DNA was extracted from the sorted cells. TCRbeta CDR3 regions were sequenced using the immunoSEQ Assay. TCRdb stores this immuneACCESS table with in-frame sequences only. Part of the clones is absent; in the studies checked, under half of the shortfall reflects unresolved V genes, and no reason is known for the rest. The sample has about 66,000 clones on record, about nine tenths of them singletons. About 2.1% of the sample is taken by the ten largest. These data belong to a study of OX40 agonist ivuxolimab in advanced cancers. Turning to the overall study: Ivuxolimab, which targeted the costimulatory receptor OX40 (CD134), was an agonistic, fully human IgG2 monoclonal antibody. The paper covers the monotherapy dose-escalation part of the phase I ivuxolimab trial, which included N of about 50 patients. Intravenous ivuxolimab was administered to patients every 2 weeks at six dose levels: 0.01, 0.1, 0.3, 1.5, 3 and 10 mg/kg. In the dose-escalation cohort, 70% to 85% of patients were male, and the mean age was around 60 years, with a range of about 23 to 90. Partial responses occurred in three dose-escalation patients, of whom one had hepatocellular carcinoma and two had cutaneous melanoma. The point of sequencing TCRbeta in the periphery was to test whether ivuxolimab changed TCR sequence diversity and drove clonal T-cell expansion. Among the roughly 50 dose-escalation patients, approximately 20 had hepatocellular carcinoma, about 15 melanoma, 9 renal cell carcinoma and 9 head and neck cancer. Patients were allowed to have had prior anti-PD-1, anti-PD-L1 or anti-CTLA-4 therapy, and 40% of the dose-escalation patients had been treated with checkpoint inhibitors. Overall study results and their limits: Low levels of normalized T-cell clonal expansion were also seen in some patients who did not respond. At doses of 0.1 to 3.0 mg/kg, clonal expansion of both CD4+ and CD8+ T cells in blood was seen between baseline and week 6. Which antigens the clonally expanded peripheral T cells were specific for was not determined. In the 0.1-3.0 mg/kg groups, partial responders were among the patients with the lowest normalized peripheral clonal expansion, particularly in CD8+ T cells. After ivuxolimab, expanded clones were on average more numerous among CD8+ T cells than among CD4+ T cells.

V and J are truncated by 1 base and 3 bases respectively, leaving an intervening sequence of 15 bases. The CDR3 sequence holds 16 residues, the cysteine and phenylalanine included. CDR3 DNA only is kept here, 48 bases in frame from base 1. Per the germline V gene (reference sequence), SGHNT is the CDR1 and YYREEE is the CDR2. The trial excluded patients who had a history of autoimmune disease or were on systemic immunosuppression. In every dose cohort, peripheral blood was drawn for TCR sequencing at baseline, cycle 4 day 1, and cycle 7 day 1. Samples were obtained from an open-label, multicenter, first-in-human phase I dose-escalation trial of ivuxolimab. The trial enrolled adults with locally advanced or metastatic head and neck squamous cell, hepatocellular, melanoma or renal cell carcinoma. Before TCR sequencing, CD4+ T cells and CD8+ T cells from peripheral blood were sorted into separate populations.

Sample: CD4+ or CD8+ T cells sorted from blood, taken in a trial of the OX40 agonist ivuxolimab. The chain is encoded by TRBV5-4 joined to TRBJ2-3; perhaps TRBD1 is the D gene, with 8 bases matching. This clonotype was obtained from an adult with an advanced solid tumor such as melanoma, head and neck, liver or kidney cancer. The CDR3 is CASSLFGQGGTDTQYF. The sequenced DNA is TGTGCCAGCAGCTTGTTTGGACAGGGAGGGACAGATACGCAGTATTTT.